This T cell receptor (beta chain) was captured in a study of cytomegalovirus exposure and HLA in healthy donors. Study-level results: Cytomegalovirus-associated status was assigned to some 160 TCR beta chains. By HLA locus, TCR association rates varied in a later analysis, with DRB1 showing the most and HLA-C the fewest.

The CDR3 is 13 residues long. Trimming removed 8 bases at V and 0 bases at J, with 10 bases between. Germline lookup yields CDR1 SNHLY and CDR2 FYNNEI. This clone was counted only a few times. Its target is unknown. Both 60 Vbeta primers and 13 Jbeta primers went into the PCR. The data were produced by immunoSEQ multiplex PCR, yet TCRdb's version contains in-frame clones alone and is incomplete. The sample contains around 130,000 clones, approximately 83% of which appear only once. This chain connects TRBV2 to TRBJ1-2; D gene unclear. The sequence was collected from a girl aged 2-9 years in good health and CMV-seronegative. Input material: PBMCs. CDR3 nucleotides: TGTGCCAGCCGGGGTCGGTCTAACTATGGCTACACCTTC. Protein: CASRGRSNYGYTF.